This TCR beta chain comes out of a study of T cells in localized non-small cell lung cancer. Method: immunoSEQ multiplex PCR; TCRdb's copy keeps in-frame clones and lacks some. Of roughly 53,000 clones listed, approximately 80% were seen once; the top ten hold 17%. This sample comprised peripheral blood mononuclear cells, obtained before any cancer treatment. This TCR was sampled from a man aged 40-75 years with stage III lung adenocarcinoma.

CDR3 protein: CASGKGQAREKLFF. The CDR3 DNA reads as TGTGCTAGTGGAAAAGGACAGGCCAGAGAAAAACTGTTTTTT. The chain joins TRBV12-5 to TRBJ1-4; TRBD1 aligns across 7 bases. Looked up from germline, CDR1 is LGHNT and CDR2 is FRNRAP. After removal of 6 bases from V and 8 bases from J, the junction contained 9 bases not matched to a gene. CDR3 length equals 14 residues.